A selection of T cell receptor beta chains follows, all from one sample in a study of blood T cell repertoires in COVID-19. The table came from immunoSEQ multiplex PCR; TCRdb's copy has only in-frame clones and leaves some out. The profile shows 650,000 to 800,000 clones, approximately 90% of them singletons. Sequencing was carried out using peripheral blood. These receptors all stem from a woman between 18 and 30 years old with acute or convalescent COVID-19. Both conserved end residues are part of each CDR3. Fields, in order: J gene, V gene, clone size, D gene, CDR3 DNA, CDR3 protein. D genes are given only for firm matches. Size tells how often a clone was seen (once, few, many) or the class of an expanded clone, and some rows leave it out.

j_call: TRBJ2-3; v_call: TRBV3-1/TRBV3-2; clone_size: -; d_call: -; cdr3_nt: TGTGCCAGCAGCCAAGAACGAACAGGTTCAGATACGCAGTATTTT; cdr3_aa: CASSQERTGSDTQYF
j_call: TRBJ2-7; v_call: TRBV4-3; clone_size: -; d_call: TRBD1; cdr3_nt: TGCGCCAGCAGCCACAGACAGGGTGTTGGCGAGCAGTACTTC; cdr3_aa: CASSHRQGVGEQYF
j_call: TRBJ1-1; v_call: TRBV12-3/TRBV12-4; clone_size: -; d_call: -; cdr3_nt: TGTGCCAGCGGACTCGGGAGGAACACTGAAGCTTTCTTT; cdr3_aa: CASGLGRNTEAFF
j_call: TRBJ2-3; v_call: TRBV4-2; clone_size: -; d_call: -; cdr3_nt: TGTGCCAGCAGCCCCGCTCCAGGCCGAGATACGCAGTATTTT; cdr3_aa: CASSPAPGRDTQYF
j_call: TRBJ2-2; v_call: TRBV28; clone_size: -; d_call: -; cdr3_nt: TGTGCCAGCAGCCCCGGGGTGGAGGTCGGGGAGCTGTTTTTT; cdr3_aa: CASSPGVEVGELFF
j_call: TRBJ1-1; v_call: TRBV7-2; clone_size: -; d_call: TRBD1; cdr3_nt: TGTGCCAGCAGCTTAGAGCACTTTAAGGGGGCGAGCACTGAAGCTTTCTTT; cdr3_aa: CASSLEHFKGASTEAFF
j_call: TRBJ1-2; v_call: TRBV3-1/TRBV3-2; clone_size: once; d_call: TRBD1; cdr3_nt: TGTGCCAGCAGCCTTCGGGACAGCCGCTATGGCTACACCTTC; cdr3_aa: CASSLRDSRYGYTF
j_call: TRBJ1-3; v_call: TRBV11-3; clone_size: -; d_call: -; cdr3_nt: TGTGCCAGCAGCTTATGGGCGGGAAACACCATATATTTT; cdr3_aa: CASSLWAGNTIYF
j_call: TRBJ1-1; v_call: TRBV21-1; clone_size: -; d_call: -; cdr3_nt: TGTGCCAGCAAGCTACTGACAGAAATGAACACTGAAGCTTTCTTT; cdr3_aa: CASKLLTEMNTEAFF
j_call: TRBJ2-1; v_call: TRBV2; clone_size: -; d_call: -; cdr3_nt: TGTGCCAGCAGGGGGACATACCTACGACTCAATGAGCAGTTCTTC; cdr3_aa: CASRGTYLRLNEQFF
j_call: TRBJ1-1; v_call: TRBV27; clone_size: -; d_call: -; cdr3_nt: TGTGCCAGCAGTTTACATGCGGGAGGTAACACTGAAGCTTTCTTT; cdr3_aa: CASSLHAGGNTEAFF
j_call: TRBJ2-7; v_call: TRBV5-6; clone_size: -; d_call: -; cdr3_nt: TGTGCCAGCAGCTTCGGCAGGATGGACTACGAGCAGTACTTC; cdr3_aa: CASSFGRMDYEQYF
j_call: TRBJ1-6; v_call: TRBV14; clone_size: -; d_call: TRBD1; cdr3_nt: TGTGCCAGCAGCCAAGGGACAGGCAGGGCATATAATTCACCCCTCCACTTT; cdr3_aa: CASSQGTGRAYNSPLHF
j_call: TRBJ1-6; v_call: TRBV15; clone_size: -; d_call: TRBD1; cdr3_nt: TGTGCCACCAGAAATGGACAGGGGGCCCCTAATTCACCCCTCCACTTT; cdr3_aa: CATRNGQGAPNSPLHF
j_call: TRBJ1-2; v_call: TRBV24-1; clone_size: -; d_call: TRBD1; cdr3_nt: TGTGCCACATCGACAGGGGGCGATGGCTACACCTTC; cdr3_aa: CATSTGGDGYTF
j_call: TRBJ1-1; v_call: TRBV11-2; clone_size: -; d_call: -; cdr3_nt: TGTGCCAGCAGCTTAGATCGAACCGGACTCATGAACACTGAAGCTTTCTTT; cdr3_aa: CASSLDRTGLMNTEAFF
j_call: TRBJ1-2; v_call: TRBV5-1; clone_size: -; d_call: -; cdr3_nt: TGCGCCAGCAGCTCTTTAACTACGGGTGGCTACACCTTC; cdr3_aa: CASSSLTTGGYTF
j_call: TRBJ2-2; v_call: TRBV4-1; clone_size: once; d_call: -; cdr3_nt: TGCGCCAGCAGCCGACTAGCGAACACCGGGGAGCTGTTTTTT; cdr3_aa: CASSRLANTGELFF
j_call: TRBJ1-5; v_call: TRBV29-1; clone_size: -; d_call: TRBD1; cdr3_nt: TGCAGCGTGTCGGGACAGGGAATCAATCAGCCCCAGCATTTT; cdr3_aa: CSVSGQGINQPQHF
j_call: TRBJ1-2; v_call: TRBV12-3/TRBV12-4; clone_size: -; d_call: -; cdr3_nt: TGTGCCAGCAGCGATTCGGGAGTTCACGGCTACACCTTC; cdr3_aa: CASSDSGVHGYTF
j_call: TRBJ1-1; v_call: TRBV10-3; clone_size: -; d_call: TRBD1; cdr3_nt: TGTGCCATTGGACAGGCGGTTGGCACTGAAGCTTTCTTT; cdr3_aa: CAIGQAVGTEAFF
j_call: TRBJ1-6; v_call: TRBV7-8; clone_size: -; d_call: TRBD1; cdr3_nt: TGTGCCAGCAGCTTAGTGGGGACAGTCGATTCACCCCTCCACTTT; cdr3_aa: CASSLVGTVDSPLHF
j_call: TRBJ2-6; v_call: TRBV7-8; clone_size: -; d_call: TRBD2; cdr3_nt: TGTGCCAGCAGCTTACTAGCGGGGGAGGCCAACGTCCTGACTTTC; cdr3_aa: CASSLLAGEANVLTF
j_call: TRBJ1-1; v_call: TRBV6-5; clone_size: -; d_call: -; cdr3_nt: TGTGCCAGTAGACAAGGAGGGAACACTGAAGCTTTCTTT; cdr3_aa: CASRQGGNTEAFF
j_call: TRBJ1-2; v_call: TRBV5-1; clone_size: few; d_call: TRBD1; cdr3_nt: TGCGCCAGCAGCTCCTACCCCGGACAGGGTACCTCTGGTGGCTACACCTTC; cdr3_aa: CASSSYPGQGTSGGYTF
j_call: TRBJ2-7; v_call: TRBV14; clone_size: -; d_call: -; cdr3_nt: TGTGCCAGCAGCCAAGGTAGCCTAAAAGGCGGCTACGAGCAGTACTTC; cdr3_aa: CASSQGSLKGGYEQYF
j_call: TRBJ1-2; v_call: TRBV9; clone_size: -; d_call: -; cdr3_nt: TGTGCCAGCAGCGGACCCACAGGAGTTGGGAGGCGAGGCTACACCTTC; cdr3_aa: CASSGPTGVGRRGYTF
j_call: TRBJ2-1; v_call: TRBV5-1; clone_size: -; d_call: TRBD2; cdr3_nt: TGCGCCAGCAGCTCCCAAGCGGGGGCATCCTACAATGAGCAGTTCTTC; cdr3_aa: CASSSQAGASYNEQFF
j_call: TRBJ1-2; v_call: TRBV4-3; clone_size: -; d_call: -; cdr3_nt: TGCGCCAGCAGCCAAGAAAATGGGGGGGGCTACACCTTC; cdr3_aa: CASSQENGGGYTF
j_call: TRBJ2-2; v_call: TRBV18; clone_size: -; d_call: TRBD2; cdr3_nt: TGTGCCAGCTCACCTCTAGCGGGGCCGGACGGGGAGCTGTTTTTT; cdr3_aa: CASSPLAGPDGELFF
j_call: TRBJ2-5; v_call: TRBV2; clone_size: -; d_call: TRBD1; cdr3_nt: TGTGCCAGCAGCCAGGACAGGGGGATAGAGACCCAGTACTTC; cdr3_aa: CASSQDRGIETQYF
j_call: TRBJ1-1; v_call: TRBV4-1; clone_size: -; d_call: -; cdr3_nt: TGCGCCAGCAGCCAAGATCCCCTCCAAGCTTTCTTT; cdr3_aa: CASSQDPLQAFF
j_call: TRBJ1-2; v_call: TRBV21-1; clone_size: -; d_call: -; cdr3_nt: TGTGCCAGCAGCGGACCGGGGGGAAGGAGTATGAGTACCTTC; cdr3_aa: CASSGPGGRSMSTF
j_call: TRBJ1-1; v_call: TRBV6-6; clone_size: -; d_call: -; cdr3_nt: TGTGCCAGCAGTCCCGGAGATAGGAACACTGAAGCTTTCTTT; cdr3_aa: CASSPGDRNTEAFF
j_call: TRBJ1-2; v_call: TRBV30; clone_size: -; d_call: TRBD1; cdr3_nt: TGTGCCTGGAGTGGGACAGGGGCGTCTTATGGCTACACCTTC; cdr3_aa: CAWSGTGASYGYTF
j_call: TRBJ2-5; v_call: TRBV15; clone_size: -; d_call: -; cdr3_nt: TGTGCCACCAGGGGGGGTCTGGCCGCCCAGTACTTC; cdr3_aa: CATRGGLAAQYF
j_call: TRBJ1-3; v_call: TRBV19; clone_size: -; d_call: -; cdr3_nt: TGTGCCAGTAGTACCTCCTCCCAGTCCTTCCTCTCTGGAAACACCATATATTTT; cdr3_aa: CASSTSSQSFLSGNTIYF
j_call: TRBJ2-7; v_call: TRBV6-2/TRBV6-3; clone_size: once; d_call: -; cdr3_nt: TGTGCCAGCAGTTACCCCACTGAGCAGTACTTC; cdr3_aa: CASSYPTEQYF
j_call: TRBJ2-7; v_call: TRBV19; clone_size: -; d_call: TRBD1; cdr3_nt: TGTGCCAGTAGTATGGGGACAGCTTACTACGAGCAGTACTTC; cdr3_aa: CASSMGTAYYEQYF
j_call: TRBJ1-1; v_call: TRBV30; clone_size: -; d_call: TRBD1; cdr3_nt: TGTGCCTGGCATACAGGGGGAGAAACTGAAGCTTTCTTT; cdr3_aa: CAWHTGGETEAFF
j_call: TRBJ2-1; v_call: TRBV12-5; clone_size: -; d_call: -; cdr3_nt: TGTGCTAGTGGTCGTGACACCAAGGCCAATGAGCAGTTCTTC; cdr3_aa: CASGRDTKANEQFF
j_call: TRBJ2-7; v_call: TRBV4-1; clone_size: -; d_call: -; cdr3_nt: TGCGCCAGCAGCAAAGTTGGTGAGGAGCAGTACTTC; cdr3_aa: CASSKVGEEQYF
j_call: TRBJ1-6; v_call: TRBV20-1; clone_size: -; d_call: TRBD1; cdr3_nt: TGCAGTGCTGGTGACAGGGATAATTCACCCCTCCACTTT; cdr3_aa: CSAGDRDNSPLHF
j_call: TRBJ2-7; v_call: TRBV29-1; clone_size: -; d_call: TRBD1; cdr3_nt: TGCAGCGTTGAAGGACAGGGGGCCGGCGAGCAGTACTTC; cdr3_aa: CSVEGQGAGEQYF
j_call: TRBJ2-5; v_call: TRBV9; clone_size: -; d_call: -; cdr3_nt: TGTGCCAGCAGCATCTCCGATAACACAGGGGAGACCCAGTACTTC; cdr3_aa: CASSISDNTGETQYF
j_call: TRBJ2-7; v_call: TRBV9; clone_size: -; d_call: -; cdr3_nt: TGTGCCAGCAGCACCCGAGACTACGAGCAGTACTTC; cdr3_aa: CASSTRDYEQYF
j_call: TRBJ1-3; v_call: TRBV7-9; clone_size: -; d_call: -; cdr3_nt: TGTGCCAGCCGACTGGGGTCAGGGGTCTCTGGAAACACCATATATTTT; cdr3_aa: CASRLGSGVSGNTIYF
j_call: TRBJ1-2; v_call: TRBV19; clone_size: -; d_call: -; cdr3_nt: TGTGCCAGTAGTATTCAGGAGAGGGTTAACTATGGCTACACCTTC; cdr3_aa: CASSIQERVNYGYTF
j_call: TRBJ1-2; v_call: TRBV12-3/TRBV12-4; clone_size: -; d_call: -; cdr3_nt: TGTGCCAGCAGCCCCGGACTAAACTATGGCTACACCTTC; cdr3_aa: CASSPGLNYGYTF
j_call: TRBJ1-1; v_call: TRBV4-3; clone_size: -; d_call: -; cdr3_nt: TGCGCCAGCAGCCCCGAAATCCGGGGAAACACTGAAGCTTTCTTT; cdr3_aa: CASSPEIRGNTEAFF
j_call: TRBJ1-5; v_call: TRBV7-2; clone_size: -; d_call: -; cdr3_nt: TGTGCCAGCAGCCCGCCTGGAGGGGTGAATCAGCCCCAGCATTTT; cdr3_aa: CASSPPGGVNQPQHF
j_call: TRBJ2-7; v_call: TRBV21-1; clone_size: -; d_call: -; cdr3_nt: TGTGCCAGCAGCAAAGTCCGACTAGCGGGGGGGCTTTACGAGCAGTACTTC; cdr3_aa: CASSKVRLAGGLYEQYF